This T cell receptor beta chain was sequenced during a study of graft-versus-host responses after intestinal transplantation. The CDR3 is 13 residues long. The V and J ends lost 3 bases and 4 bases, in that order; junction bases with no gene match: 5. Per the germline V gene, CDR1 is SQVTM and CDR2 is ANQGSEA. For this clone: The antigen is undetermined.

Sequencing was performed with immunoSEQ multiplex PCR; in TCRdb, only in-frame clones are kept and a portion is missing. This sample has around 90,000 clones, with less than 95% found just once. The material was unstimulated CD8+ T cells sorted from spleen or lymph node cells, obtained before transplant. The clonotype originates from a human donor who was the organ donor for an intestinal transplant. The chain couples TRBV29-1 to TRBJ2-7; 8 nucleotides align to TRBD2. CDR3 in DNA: TGCAGCGTTGAGACTAGCGCAGGATACGAGCAGTACTTC. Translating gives CSVETSAGYEQYF.